This TCR beta chain appears in the sequencing data of a study of CXCR3-negative and CXCR3-positive naive CD8 T cells. Sorting yielded triplicates of approximately 300,000 cells for each CD8+ T cell subset. CDR3 size: 11 residues. From germline, CDR1 is DFQATT and CDR2 SNEGSKA (reference sequence). UMI-labeled TRB cDNA libraries were prepared by 5' RACE. TCRdb re-called the 5' RACE reads; every CDR3 protein appears as one record, without DNA. The sample's table shows 35,000 to 40,000 distinct CDR3 sequences. Study observations and caveats: In both naive subsets diversity was comparably high, whereas memory CD8+ cells showed much lower diversity. For naive cells, CXCR3-negative and CXCR3-positive subsets had similar TRBV-TRBJ usage; for memory cells, usage differed.

For this clonotype: Antigen specificity is unknown.

The receptor was isolated from a human donor in good health. Some clones in this sample may be carry-over from other donors' samples. The chain carries TRBV20-1 and TRBJ2-3. The specimen was memory CD8+ T cells from blood. This chain's CDR3 is CSAKFGDTQYF.